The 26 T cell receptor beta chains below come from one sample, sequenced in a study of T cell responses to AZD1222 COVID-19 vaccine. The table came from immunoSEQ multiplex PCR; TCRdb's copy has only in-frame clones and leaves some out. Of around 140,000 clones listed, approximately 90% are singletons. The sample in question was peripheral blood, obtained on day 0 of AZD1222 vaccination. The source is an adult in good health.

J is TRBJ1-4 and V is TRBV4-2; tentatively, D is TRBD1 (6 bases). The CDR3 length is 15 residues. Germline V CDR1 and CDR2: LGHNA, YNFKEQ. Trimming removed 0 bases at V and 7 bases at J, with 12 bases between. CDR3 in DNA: TGTGCCAGCAGCCAAGAACGGGGGCAGGGTGAAAAACTGTTTTTT. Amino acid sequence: CASSQERGQGEKLFF.

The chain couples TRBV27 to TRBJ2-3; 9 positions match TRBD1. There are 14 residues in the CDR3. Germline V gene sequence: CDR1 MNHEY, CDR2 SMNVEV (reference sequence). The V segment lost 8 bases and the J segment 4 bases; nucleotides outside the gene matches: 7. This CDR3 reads CASLPDRGADTQYF. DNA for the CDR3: TGTGCCAGCCTTCCGGACAGGGGAGCAGATACGCAGTATTTT.

The DNA of the CDR3 is TGTGCCAGCAGTGAAGAGGGTTTAGGCGGCTACACCTTC. Residues: CASSEEGLGGYTF. The chain combines TRBV6-4 with TRBJ1-2, with D unresolved. Germline CDR1 reads MRHNA; CDR2 reads SNTAGT. V lost 3 bases and J lost 8, with 13 bases in between. The length of the CDR3 is 13 residues.

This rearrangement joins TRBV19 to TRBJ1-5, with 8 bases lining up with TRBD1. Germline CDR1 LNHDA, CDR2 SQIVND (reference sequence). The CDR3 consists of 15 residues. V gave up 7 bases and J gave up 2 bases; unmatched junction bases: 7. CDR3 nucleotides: TGTGCCAGTAACCAGGGGGCGCGGGGCAATCAGCCCCAGCATTTT. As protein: CASNQGARGNQPQHF.

The DNA for the CDR3 is TGCAGTGCTAGTCAATTCCTAGACTACAATGAGCAGTTCTTC. Amino acid sequence: CSASQFLDYNEQFF. The V and J genes are TRBV20-1 and TRBJ2-1; D gene ambiguous. Germline V gene sequence: CDR1 DFQATT, CDR2 SNEGSKA (reference sequence). V was shortened by 3 bases and J by 3 bases, with 12 bases between the two germline ends. The CDR3 runs to 14 residues.

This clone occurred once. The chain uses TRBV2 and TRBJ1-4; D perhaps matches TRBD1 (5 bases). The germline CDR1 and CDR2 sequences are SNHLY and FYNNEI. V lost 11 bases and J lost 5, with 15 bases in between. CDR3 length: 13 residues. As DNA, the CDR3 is TGTGCCGGCGGACCGGGACGGAATGAAAAACTGTTTTTT. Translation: CAGGPGRNEKLFF.

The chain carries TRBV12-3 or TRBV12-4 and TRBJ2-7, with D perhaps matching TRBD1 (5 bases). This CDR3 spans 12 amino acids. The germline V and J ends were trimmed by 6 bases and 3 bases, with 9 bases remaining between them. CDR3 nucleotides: TGTGCCAGCAGCCCCGACAGCTACGAGCAGTACTTC. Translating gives CASSPDSYEQYF.

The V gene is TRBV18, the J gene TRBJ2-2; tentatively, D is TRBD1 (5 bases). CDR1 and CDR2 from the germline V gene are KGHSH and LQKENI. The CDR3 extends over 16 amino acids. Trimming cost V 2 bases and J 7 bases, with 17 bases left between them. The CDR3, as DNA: TGTGCCAGCTCACCAGAAGACAGCCAAGTTGGCGGGGAGCTGTTTTTT. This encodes CASSPEDSQVGGELFF.

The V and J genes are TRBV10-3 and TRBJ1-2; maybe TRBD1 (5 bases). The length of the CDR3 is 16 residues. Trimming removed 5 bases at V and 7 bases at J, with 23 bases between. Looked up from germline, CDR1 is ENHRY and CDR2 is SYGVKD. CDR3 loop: CAISWEAGFSVRGYTF. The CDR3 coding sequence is TGTGCCATCAGTTGGGAGGCAGGGTTTTCGGTGCGTGGCTACACCTTC.

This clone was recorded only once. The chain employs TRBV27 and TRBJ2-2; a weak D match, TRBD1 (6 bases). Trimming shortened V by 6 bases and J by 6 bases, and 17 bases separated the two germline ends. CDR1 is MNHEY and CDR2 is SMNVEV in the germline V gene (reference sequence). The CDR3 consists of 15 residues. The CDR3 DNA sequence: TGTGCCAGCAGCCTAGGGGGACGCTTGTCCGGGGAGCTGTTTTTT. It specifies CASSLGGRLSGELFF.

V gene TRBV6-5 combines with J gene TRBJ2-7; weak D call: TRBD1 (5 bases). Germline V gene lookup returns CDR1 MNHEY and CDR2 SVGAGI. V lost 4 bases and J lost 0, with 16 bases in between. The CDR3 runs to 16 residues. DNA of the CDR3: TGTGCCAGCAGTTTCCACCAATTCAGGGCCTCCTACGAGCAGTACTTC. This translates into CASSFHQFRASYEQYF.

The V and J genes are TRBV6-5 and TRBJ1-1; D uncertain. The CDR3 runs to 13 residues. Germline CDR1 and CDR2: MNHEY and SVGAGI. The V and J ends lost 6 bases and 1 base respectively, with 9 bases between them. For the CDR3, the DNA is TGTGCCAGCAGCAGAAAGGAGAACACTGAAGCTTTCTTT. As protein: CASSRKENTEAFF.

CDR3 sequence (DNA): TGTGCCAGCAGTACCCCCTGGACAGATCAAGCTACCACAGATACGCAGTATTTT. It codes for CASSTPWTDQATTDTQYF. The chain is built from TRBV28 and TRBJ2-3, with D perhaps TRBD1 (6 bases). Trimming stripped 5 bases from V and 2 bases from J, with 23 bases between. The CDR3 extends over 18 amino acids. Germline assignment: CDR1 MDHEN and CDR2 SYDVKM.

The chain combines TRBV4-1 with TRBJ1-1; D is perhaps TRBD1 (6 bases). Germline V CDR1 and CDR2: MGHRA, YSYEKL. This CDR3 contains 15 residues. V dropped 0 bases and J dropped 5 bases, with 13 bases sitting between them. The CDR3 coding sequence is TGCGCCAGCAGCCAAGATCCTCAGGGGAGGACTGAAGCTTTCTTT. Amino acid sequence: CASSQDPQGRTEAFF.

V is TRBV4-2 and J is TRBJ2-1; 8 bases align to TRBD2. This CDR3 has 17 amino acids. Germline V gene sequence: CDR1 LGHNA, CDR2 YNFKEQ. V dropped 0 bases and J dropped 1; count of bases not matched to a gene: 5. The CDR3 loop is CASSQDGPGGSYNEQFF. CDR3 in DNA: TGTGCCAGCAGCCAAGATGGACCGGGAGGGTCCTACAATGAGCAGTTCTTC.

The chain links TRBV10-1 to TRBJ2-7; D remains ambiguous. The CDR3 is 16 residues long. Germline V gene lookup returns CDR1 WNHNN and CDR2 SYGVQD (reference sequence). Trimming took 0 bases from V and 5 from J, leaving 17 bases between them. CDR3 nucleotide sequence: TGCGCCAGCAGTGAGTCCCCTAGGGTCCCATCGGACGAGCAGTACTTC. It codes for CASSESPRVPSDEQYF.

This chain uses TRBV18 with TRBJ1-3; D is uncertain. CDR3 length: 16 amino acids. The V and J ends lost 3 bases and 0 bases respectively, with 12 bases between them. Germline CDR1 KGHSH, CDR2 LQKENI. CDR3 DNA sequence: TGTGCCAGCTCACCGAGGTCGGGCAACTCTGGAAACACCATATATTTT. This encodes CASSPRSGNSGNTIYF.

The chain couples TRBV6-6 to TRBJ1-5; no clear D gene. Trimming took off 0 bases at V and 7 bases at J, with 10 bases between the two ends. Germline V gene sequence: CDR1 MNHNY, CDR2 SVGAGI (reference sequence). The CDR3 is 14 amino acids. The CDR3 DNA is TGTGCCAGCAGTTACTCAAGGGTGGGCCAGCCCCAGCATTTT. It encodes CASSYSRVGQPQHF.

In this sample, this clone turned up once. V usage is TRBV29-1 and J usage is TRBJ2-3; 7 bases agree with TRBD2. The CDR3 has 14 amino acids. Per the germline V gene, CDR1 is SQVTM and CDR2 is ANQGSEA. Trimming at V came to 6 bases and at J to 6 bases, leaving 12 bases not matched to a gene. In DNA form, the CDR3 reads TGCAGCGTGGGACTTCGACTAGCTCCCGATACGCAGTATTTT. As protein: CSVGLRLAPDTQYF.

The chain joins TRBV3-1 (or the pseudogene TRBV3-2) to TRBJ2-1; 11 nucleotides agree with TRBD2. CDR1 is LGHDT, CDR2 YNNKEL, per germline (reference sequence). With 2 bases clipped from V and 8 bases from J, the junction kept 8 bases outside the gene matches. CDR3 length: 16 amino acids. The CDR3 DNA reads TGTGCCAGCAGCCAAACGCCTGGACTAGCGGGCGATGAGCAGTTCTTC. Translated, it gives CASSQTPGLAGDEQFF.

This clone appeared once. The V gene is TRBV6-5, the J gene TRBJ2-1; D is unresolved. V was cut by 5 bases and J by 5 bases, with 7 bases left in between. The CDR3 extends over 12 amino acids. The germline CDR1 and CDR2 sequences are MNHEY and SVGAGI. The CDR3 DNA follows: TGTGCCAGCAGTAAGACCGACAATGAGCAGTTCTTC. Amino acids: CASSKTDNEQFF.

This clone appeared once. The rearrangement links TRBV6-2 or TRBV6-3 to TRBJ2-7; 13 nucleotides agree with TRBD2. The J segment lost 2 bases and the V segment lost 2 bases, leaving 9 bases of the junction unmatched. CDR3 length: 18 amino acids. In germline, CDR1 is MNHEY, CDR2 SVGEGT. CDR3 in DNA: TGTGCCAGCAGTTACAGCGGAAGAGGACTAGCGGGAGCCTACGAGCAGTACTTC. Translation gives CASSYSGRGLAGAYEQYF.

DNA for the CDR3: TGCGCCAGCAGCTTGGAGGCAGGGATTACTGAAGCTTTCTTT. It codes for CASSLEAGITEAFF. The rearrangement joins TRBV5-1 to TRBJ1-1; D perhaps matches TRBD1 (5 bases). The CDR3 runs to 14 residues. Deletions cut 0 bases from V and 5 bases from J, with 11 bases between. In germline, CDR1 is SGHRS, CDR2 YFSETQ.

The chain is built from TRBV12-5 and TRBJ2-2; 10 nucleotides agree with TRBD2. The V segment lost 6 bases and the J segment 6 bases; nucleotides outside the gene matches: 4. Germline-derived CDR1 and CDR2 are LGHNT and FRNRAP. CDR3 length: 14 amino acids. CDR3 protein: CASGLAGVAGELFF. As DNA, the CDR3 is TGTGCTAGTGGCCTAGCGGGAGTGGCCGGGGAGCTGTTTTTT.

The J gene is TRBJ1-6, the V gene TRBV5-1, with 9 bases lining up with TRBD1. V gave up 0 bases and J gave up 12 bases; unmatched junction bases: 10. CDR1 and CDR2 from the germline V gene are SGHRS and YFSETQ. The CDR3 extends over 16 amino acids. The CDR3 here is CASSLGGQGTRLPLHF. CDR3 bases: TGCGCCAGCAGCTTGGGGGGACAGGGTACCCGTCTACCCCTCCACTTT. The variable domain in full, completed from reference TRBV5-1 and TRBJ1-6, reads KAGVTQTPRYLIKTRGQQVTLSCSPISGHRSVSWYQQTPGQGLQFLFEYFSETQRNKGNFPGRFSGRQFSNSRSEMNVSTLELGDSALYLCASSLGGQGTRLPLHFGNGTRLTVT.

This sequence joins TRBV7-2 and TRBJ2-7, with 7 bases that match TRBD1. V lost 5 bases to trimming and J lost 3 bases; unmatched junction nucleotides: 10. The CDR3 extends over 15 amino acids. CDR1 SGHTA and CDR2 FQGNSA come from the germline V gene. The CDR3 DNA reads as TGTGCCAGCAGCCGGACAGGAACGGGATACTACGAGCAGTACTTC. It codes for CASSRTGTGYYEQYF.